The 27 T cell receptor beta chains below all came from one sample that was sequenced in a study of T cells after yellow fever vaccination (dated by TCRdb to the late 2010s). The method was 5' RACE. Reads for this sample came from an Illumina HiSeq 2500. TCRdb itself trimmed the public reads at Q25 with fastp, ran MiXCR and retained productive beta chains. Each entry is one CDR3 protein sequence, shown with its most common DNA and genes. The sample table records 29,000 or so distinct CDR3 sequences; approximately 6% of these occur just once. Approximately 25% of the sample goes to the ten largest clones. The sample's treatment or condition label is to be understood as: live attenuated yellow fever vaccine strain. The source material was PBMCs, either bulk or a sorted T-cell subset (CD4+, CD8+, memory, or dextramer-sorted; not recorded which), sampled on the day of the yellow fever booster vaccination. These receptors were taken from a man younger than 40 who received the YFV17D yellow fever vaccine.

This clonotype was recorded at least ten times. The rearrangement links TRBV15 to TRBJ1-5; D remains unclear. CDR3 size: 15 residues. The V end was cut by 0 bases, the J end by 5 bases, with 11 bases between. Germline CDR1 LNHNV, CDR2 YYDKDF (reference sequence). The CDR3 nucleotides read TGTGCCACCAGCAGAGATGGGTCGGGGTATCAGCCCCAGCATTTT. Its translation: CATSRDGSGYQPQHF.

At least ten counts were recorded for this clonotype. The chain employs TRBV20-1 and TRBJ1-2; D is ambiguous. The CDR3 has 13 amino acids. In germline, CDR1 is DFQATT, CDR2 SNEGSKA (reference sequence). V shed 3 bases and J shed 7 bases, with 15 bases lying between them. The DNA of the CDR3 is TGCAGTGCTAGGAGGGCGGATCCCAGTGGCTACACCTTC. Translation gives CSARRADPSGYTF.

By its share, this clonotype is medium-sized (0.01 to 0.1%). J is TRBJ2-5 and V is TRBV7-2, with no clear D. The CDR3 covers 12 residues. V gave up 5 bases and J gave up 5 bases, with 9 bases separating them. In germline, CDR1 is SGHTA, CDR2 FQGNSA. The CDR3 is CASSLSSETQYF. In DNA form, the CDR3 reads TGTGCCAGCAGCCTATCATCGGAGACCCAGTACTTC.

This clonotype has a count of ten or more. CDR3: CASSLGEGTEAFF. In DNA, the CDR3 is TGTGCCAGCAGTTTGGGGGAAGGCACTGAAGCTTTCTTT. The chain employs TRBV12-3 or TRBV12-4 and TRBJ1-1; D perhaps matches TRBD1 (5 bases). V was trimmed by 3 bases and J by 4 bases, leaving 9 bases between them. The CDR3 sequence is 13 residues long.

This clonotype was found many times. V usage is TRBV9 and J usage is TRBJ2-5; 7 bases match TRBD2. The CDR3 runs to 13 residues. V lost 3 bases, J lost 2 bases, and 1 base stayed unmatched. CDR1 and CDR2 from the germline V gene are SGDLS and YYNGEE. DNA of the CDR3: TGTGCCAGCAGCGGGGGACTACAAGAGACCCAGTACTTC. The encoded protein is CASSGGLQETQYF.

This clonotype was counted between two and nine times. The chain joins TRBV7-2 to TRBJ2-6; TRBD1 aligns across 7 bases. Per the germline V gene, CDR1 is SGHTA and CDR2 is FQGNSA. With V trimmed by 5 bases and J by 2 bases, 3 bases remained unmatched. The length of the CDR3 is 15 residues. This CDR3 is CASSIQGTGANVLTF. The CDR3 coding sequence is TGTGCCAGCAGCATACAGGGGACTGGGGCCAACGTCCTGACTTTC.

In this sample, this clonotype turned up many times. J is TRBJ2-7 and V is TRBV12-3 or TRBV12-4, with TRBD1 matching 7 bases. Unmatched junction bases numbered 9, after V lost 7 bases and J lost 3 bases. The CDR3 length is 14 residues. CDR3 protein: CASTTRGQDYEQYF. CDR3 sequence (DNA): TGTGCCAGCACCACCCGAGGACAGGACTACGAGCAGTACTTC.

This clonotype was picked up many times. The genes are TRBV12-3 or TRBV12-4 and TRBJ2-7; no firm D call. The CDR3 has 13 amino acids. V was pared by 5 bases and J by 2 bases, with 10 bases between. The DNA for the CDR3 is TGTGCCAGCAGTACAGCAGGAACCTACGAGCAGTACTTC. Translation gives CASSTAGTYEQYF.

This rearrangement joins TRBV13 to TRBJ1-1, with 9 positions matching TRBD1. The trim removed 10 bases at V and 3 bases at J, leaving 3 bases unmatched. Looked up from germline, CDR1 is PRHDT and CDR2 is FYEKMQ (reference sequence). There are 12 residues in the CDR3. The CDR3 region is CATRDRDTEAFF. CDR3 DNA: TGTGCCACCCGGGACAGGGACACTGAAGCTTTCTTT.

This clonotype was detected ten times or more. This chain connects TRBV6-2 or TRBV6-3 to TRBJ2-7; D is ambiguous. The V and J ends lost 4 bases and 3 bases respectively, with 13 bases between them. CDR1 is MNHEY, CDR2 SVGEGT, per germline. CDR3 length: 14 residues. The CDR3 here is CASSSHTELYEQYF. Here the CDR3 DNA reads TGTGCCAGCAGTTCGCACACAGAACTCTACGAGCAGTACTTC.

This clonotype was detected many times. This CDR3 is CASTQGLDTQYF. In DNA, the CDR3 is TGTGCCAGCACCCAAGGTTTAGATACGCAGTATTTT. The chain recombines TRBV7-9 with TRBJ2-3, with D unclear. The CDR3 is made up of 12 amino acids. Germline CDR1 and CDR2: SEHNR and FQNEAQ (reference sequence). V dropped 7 bases and J dropped 5 bases, with 10 bases sitting between them.

This clonotype has just a few counts. The rearrangement links TRBV15 to TRBJ2-2, with no clear D. V lost 2 bases and J 2 bases, leaving 9 bases between the germline ends. CDR1 is LNHNV and CDR2 is YYDKDF in the germline V gene (reference sequence). The CDR3 has 15 residues. The CDR3 sequence is CATSRPTRNTGELFF. The CDR3 coding sequence is TGTGCCACCAGCAGACCTACCCGTAACACCGGGGAGCTGTTTTTT. Filled out from reference TRBV15 and TRBJ2-2, the complete variable domain reads DAMVIQNPRYQVTQFGKPVTLSCSQTLNHNVMYWYQQKSSQAPKLLFHYYDKDFNNEADTPDNFQSRRPNTSFCFLDIRSPGLGDTAMYLCATSRPTRNTGELFFGEGSRLTVL.

This clonotype was observed at least ten times. The V call is TRBV12-3 or TRBV12-4, the J call TRBJ2-3, with TRBD2 identical over 8 bases. The CDR3 loop spans 15 amino acids. V lost 6 bases, J lost 4 bases, and 9 bases stayed unmatched. CDR3 sequence reads: CASRGGTSWADTQYF. CDR3 coding DNA: TGTGCCAGCAGGGGCGGGACTAGTTGGGCAGATACGCAGTATTTT.

This sequence joins TRBV18 and TRBJ2-7, with D possibly being TRBD1 (6 bases). Trimming cost V 0 bases and J 6 bases, with 9 bases left between them. Germline loops: CDR1 KGHSH, CDR2 LQKENI. This CDR3 spans 13 amino acids. The CDR3 DNA reads as TGTGCCAGCTCACCACCGGGGGCTCTCGAGCAGTACTTC. Translated, it gives CASSPPGALEQYF.

Only a few counts were recorded for this clonotype. The rearrangement joins TRBV5-1 to TRBJ2-5, with 11 bases lining up with TRBD2. From germline, CDR1 is SGHRS and CDR2 YFSETQ. This CDR3 has 16 amino acids. The V and J ends lost 5 bases and 2 bases, in that order; junction bases with no gene match: 8. In nucleotides, the CDR3 is TGCGCCAGCAGTTTCTTAGCGGGAGGGCCGCAAGAGACCCAGTACTTC. It encodes CASSFLAGGPQETQYF.

This chain links TRBV7-3 with TRBJ1-3, with D tentatively TRBD1 (6 bases). The germline V gene has CDR1 SGHTA and CDR2 FQGTGA. V was pared by 5 bases and J by 0 bases, with 17 bases between. The CDR3 has 17 amino acids. CDR3 DNA: TGTGCCAGCAGCCCCACGGGCGGACAGATCTCTGGAAACACCATATATTTT. Translated: CASSPTGGQISGNTIYF.

This rearrangement joins TRBV28 to TRBJ2-3; D may be TRBD1 (6 bases). The CDR3 has 18 residues. Per germline, CDR1 MDHEN and CDR2 SYDVKM. V was clipped by 4 bases and J by 2 bases, with 22 bases between them. CDR3 bases: TGTGCCAGCAGTTCCTCTCCCGGCTTGGGGGCACACACAGATACGCAGTATTTT. It specifies CASSSSPGLGAHTDTQYF.

This clonotype came up many times. The V gene is TRBV5-6, the J gene TRBJ2-3, with TRBD2 matching 8 bases. The CDR3 is made up of 15 amino acids. Trimming took 0 bases from V and 4 from J; bases not matched to a gene: 4. Germline loops: CDR1 SGHDT, CDR2 YYEEEE. CDR3 region: CASSLDGRAADTQYF. CDR3 DNA: TGTGCCAGCAGCTTGGACGGGAGGGCCGCAGATACGCAGTATTTT.

In DNA form, the CDR3 reads TGCGCCAGCAACCCCGCTAACGGGGAGCTGTTTTTT. The encoded protein is CASNPANGELFF. The rearrangement joins TRBV5-1 to TRBJ2-2; D ambiguous. The CDR3 extends over 12 amino acids. Trimming removed 6 bases at V and 7 bases at J, with 10 bases between. Germline values: CDR1 SGHRS, CDR2 YFSETQ.

V is TRBV6-5 and J is TRBJ2-2; D is uncertain. Trimming left V 4 bases short and J 0 bases short, with 21 bases between. Germline CDR1 and CDR2: MNHEY and SVGAGI. This CDR3 is built from 19 residues. The CDR3 nucleotides read TGTGCCAGCAGTTCCAGGATTACCTGGGTGGAAGCGAACACCGGGGAGCTGTTTTTT. As protein: CASSSRITWVEANTGELFF.

This clonotype has more than one count but fewer than ten. J is TRBJ2-7 and V is TRBV6-1; 11 nucleotides line up with TRBD1. Trimming at V came to 4 bases and at J to 2 bases, leaving 7 bases not matched to a gene. This CDR3 region has 16 residues. The germline V gene encodes CDR1 MNHNS and CDR2 SASEGT. CDR3 coding DNA: TGTGCCAGCAGTGCCCGAGGGGGACAGGGGGCCTACGAGCAGTACTTC. Protein product: CASSARGGQGAYEQYF.

In its sample, this clonotype was seen many times. The chain joins TRBV27 to TRBJ2-7; a weak D match, TRBD1 (5 bases). This CDR3 has 14 residues. V shed 8 bases and J shed 1 base, with 15 bases lying between them. Looked up from germline, CDR1 is MNHEY and CDR2 is SMNVEV (reference sequence). The CDR3 is CASRMGHGSYEQYF. The DNA of the CDR3 is TGTGCCAGCCGGATGGGGCATGGATCCTACGAGCAGTACTTC.

This clonotype appeared many times. This chain joins TRBV4-3 and TRBJ2-1; either TRBD1 or TRBD2 may fit D (5 bases each). Germline V CDR1 and CDR2: LGHNA, YSLEER. The CDR3 spans 16 residues. V lost 2 bases and J lost 2, with 13 bases in between. CDR3 region: CASSQRDRSTYNEQFF. CDR3 sequence (DNA): TGCGCCAGCAGCCAAAGGGACCGTAGCACCTACAATGAGCAGTTCTTC.

This clonotype was picked up a small number of times. V is TRBV11-2 and J is TRBJ2-5; D unresolved. The CDR3 is 11 amino acids. Between the trimmed V and J ends, which lost 4 bases and 7 bases, there was a span of 7 bases. CDR1 is SGHAT and CDR2 is FQNNGV in the germline V gene. The CDR3 nucleotides read TGTGCCAGCAGCTCTACCCCGACCCAGTACTTC. Translation: CASSSTPTQYF.

The chain employs TRBV6-2 or TRBV6-3 and TRBJ2-7; a weak D match, TRBD2 (7 bases). The CDR3 runs 17 residues. Trimming stripped 2 bases from V and 4 bases from J, with 21 bases between. Germline values: CDR1 MNHEY, CDR2 SVGEGT. The DNA of the CDR3 is TGTGCCAGCAGTTACACCCCACGGGGGGCGTATTCATACGAGCAGTACTTC. This encodes CASSYTPRGAYSYEQYF.

This clonotype was detected many times. J is TRBJ2-7 and V is TRBV12-3 or TRBV12-4; D unclear. The ends were cut back, 4 bases at V and 7 bases at J, with 11 bases in the middle. The CDR3 runs to 12 residues. This CDR3 is CASSSPPSEQYF. The CDR3 region has the DNA TGTGCCAGCAGTTCCCCCCCTTCAGAGCAGTACTTC.

A few counts support this clonotype. CDR3 loop: CASSQDVRELPYEQYF. CDR3 coding DNA: TGTGCCAGCAGCCAAGATGTCCGGGAGTTACCGTACGAGCAGTACTTC. The genes are TRBV4-2 and TRBJ2-7; the D gene is possibly TRBD2 (6 bases). The CDR3 has 16 amino acids. Trimming left V 0 bases short and J 4 bases short, with 16 bases between. Looked up from germline, CDR1 is LGHNA and CDR2 is YNFKEQ.